This is a list of T cell receptor beta chains from one sample in a study of shared clonotypes between healthy human individuals. Here immunoSEQ multiplex PCR was the method, and the copy in TCRdb shows in-frame clones only, minus some. This sample has about 660,000 clones, with around 74% found just once. Input material: memory CD4+ T cells sorted from blood. These receptors were obtained from a woman in her twenties or thirties in good health. Each CDR3 is given with its conserved first and last residue. A D gene is named only where the DNA matches it firmly. The size field is filled for only some rows; it gives once, few, many or a size class.

TRBD2 | . | TRBJ2-1 | TRBV5-1 | TGCGCCAGCAGCTTGGTTCCGGGAGGCACCTACAATGAGCAGTTCTTC | CASSLVPGGTYNEQFF
. | . | TRBJ2-3 | TRBV5-1 | TGCGCCAGCAGCTTGGAGGGGGTCGTGAGGACAGATACGCAGTATTTT | CASSLEGVVRTDTQYF
. | . | TRBJ2-2 | TRBV28 | TGTGCCAGCCAGGGCTTGGGCACCGGGGAGCTGTTTTTT | CASQGLGTGELFF
. | . | TRBJ2-7 | TRBV18 | TGTGCCAGCTCACCATCGGGACCCTGGGACGAGCAGTACTTC | CASSPSGPWDEQYF
. | . | TRBJ1-1 | TRBV25-1 | TGTGCCAGCAGTGTAAACCGGGCTTCGAACACTGAAGCTTTCTTT | CASSVNRASNTEAFF
. | . | TRBJ2-1 | TRBV6-6 | TGTGCCAGCAGTTACGGGGCAGAGAAGTACAATGAGCAGTTCTTC | CASSYGAEKYNEQFF
. | . | TRBJ1-5 | TRBV4-1 | TGCGCCAGCAGCTTACGATCCGGGGATGAACAGCCCCAGCATTTT | CASSLRSGDEQPQHF
. | . | TRBJ1-1 | TRBV19 | TGTGCCAGTAGTATTGGCAGGCGGGACACTGAAGCTTTCTTT | CASSIGRRDTEAFF
. | . | TRBJ2-1 | TRBV19 | TGTGCCAGTAGTAGACTCAACTCCTACAATGAGCAGTTCTTC | CASSRLNSYNEQFF
TRBD2 | many | TRBJ2-1 | TRBV5-1 | TGCGCCAGCAGCTTGGGGTTGACTAGCGGGATATATAATGAGCAGTTCTTC | CASSLGLTSGIYNEQFF
TRBD1 | . | TRBJ1-5 | TRBV5-8 | TGTGCCAGCAGCTTGGAACAGGGGGCTCGTCAGCCCCAGCATTTT | CASSLEQGARQPQHF
TRBD1 | medium-sized | TRBJ1-2 | TRBV10-3 | TGTGCCATCATGGGGGACAGGGACCTTCTCTATGGCTACACCTTC | CAIMGDRDLLYGYTF
. | . | TRBJ1-1 | TRBV7-2 | TGTGCCAGCAGCTTATTACAGGGTGTCACTGAAGCTTTCTTT | CASSLLQGVTEAFF
. | . | TRBJ2-1 | TRBV6-1 | TGTGCCAGCATGCGGGGAAGGAATGAGCAGTTCTTC | CASMRGRNEQFF
. | . | TRBJ1-4 | TRBV5-1 | TGCGCCAGCAGCCTGGACGGCAGTTATGAAAAACTGTTTTTT | CASSLDGSYEKLFF
TRBD2 | . | TRBJ2-1 | TRBV9 | TGTGCCAGCAGCAGCCTTGGGAAGCGGGAAAATGAGCAGTTCTTC | CASSSLGKRENEQFF
. | . | TRBJ2-3 | TRBV19 | TGTGCCAGTAGTAATGGCAGGACCACAGATACGCAGTATTTT | CASSNGRTTDTQYF
. | . | TRBJ2-3 | TRBV4-1 | TGCGCCAGCAGCCAAGGACTTACAATCACAGATACGCAGTATTTT | CASSQGLTITDTQYF
. | . | TRBJ2-2 | TRBV29-1 | TGCAGCGTTGCTGGGTCCATGACCGGGGAGCTGTTTTTT | CSVAGSMTGELFF
. | . | TRBJ2-7 | TRBV5-1 | TGCGCCAGCAGCTTAACACAGGGTACCTACGAGCAGTACTTC | CASSLTQGTYEQYF
. | . | TRBJ1-1 | TRBV5-1 | TGCGCCAGCAGCTTGGTGGGGTTTGTCACTGAAGCTTTCTTT | CASSLVGFVTEAFF
. | . | TRBJ1-1 | TRBV6-1 | TGTGCCAGTTCCGACACTGAAGCTTTCTTT | CASSDTEAFF
. | . | TRBJ1-2 | TRBV28 | TGTGCCAGCAGTATTTCCGGGACACGATTCTATGGCTACACCTTC | CASSISGTRFYGYTF
TRBD1 | . | TRBJ2-7 | TRBV5-1 | TGCGCCAGCAGCATCGGGGACAGGGATCAGGGCGAGCAGTACTTC | CASSIGDRDQGEQYF
. | . | TRBJ1-5 | TRBV2 | TGTGCCAGCACTGCTGACATCTTGAGTTCTCAGCCCCAGCATTTT | CASTADILSSQPQHF
TRBD2 | . | TRBJ2-6 | TRBV4-1 | TGCGCCAGCAGCCAACAACCGGGGGGTCACTCTGGGGCCAACGTCCTGACTTTC | CASSQQPGGHSGANVLTF
. | . | TRBJ1-2 | TRBV14 | TGTGCCAGCAGCCAAGACAGGCGGATTTCCTACTATGGCTACACCTTC | CASSQDRRISYYGYTF
. | few | TRBJ2-7 | TRBV10-3 | TGTGCCATCAGAGAGGACAGCTCCTACGAGCAGTACTTC | CAIREDSSYEQYF
TRBD1 | . | TRBJ2-7 | TRBV11-3 | TGTGCCAGCAGCTTAGTCGCCGGTCACGGGACAGGGGAGCAGTACTTC | CASSLVAGHGTGEQYF
. | . | TRBJ2-5 | TRBV7-9 | TGTGCCAGCAGCTTAGTGGAGACCTCCCAACGGGAGACCCAGTACTTC | CASSLVETSQRETQYF
. | few | TRBJ2-5 | TRBV25-1 | TGTGCCAGCAGTGAACTCCCCGGGAGAGGAGAGACCCAGTACTTC | CASSELPGRGETQYF
. | . | TRBJ1-5 | TRBV7-2 | TGTGCCAGCAGCTTAGACGCAAATAATCAGCCCCAGCATTTT | CASSLDANNQPQHF